This TCR beta chain emerged from a study of cytomegalovirus exposure and HLA in healthy donors. TCRdb keeps only in-frame clones here, not all; method: immunoSEQ multiplex PCR. The sample lists some 150,000 clones, more than 75% occurring once. The CDR3 is made up of 15 amino acids. Germline-derived CDR1 and CDR2 are SEHNR and FQNEAQ (reference sequence). Trimming stripped 0 bases from V and 0 bases from J, with 5 bases between. This receptor was identified in a man younger than 35 in good health and CMV-seropositive. This chain connects TRBV7-9 to TRBJ2-2, with D perhaps matching TRBD1 (5 bases). The sequencing sample was made of PBMCs. The CDR3, as DNA: TGTGCCAGCAGCTTAGCAGGGGCGAACACCGGGGAGCTGTTTTTT. Translating it yields CASSLAGANTGELFF. The complete variable domain, with remaining parts taken from reference TRBV7-9 and TRBJ2-2, reads DTGVSQNPRHKITKRGQNVTFRCDPISEHNRLYWYRQTLGQGPEFLTYFQNEAQLEKSRLLSDRFSAERPKGSFSTLEIQRTEQGDSAMYLCASSLAGANTGELFFGEGSRLTVL.